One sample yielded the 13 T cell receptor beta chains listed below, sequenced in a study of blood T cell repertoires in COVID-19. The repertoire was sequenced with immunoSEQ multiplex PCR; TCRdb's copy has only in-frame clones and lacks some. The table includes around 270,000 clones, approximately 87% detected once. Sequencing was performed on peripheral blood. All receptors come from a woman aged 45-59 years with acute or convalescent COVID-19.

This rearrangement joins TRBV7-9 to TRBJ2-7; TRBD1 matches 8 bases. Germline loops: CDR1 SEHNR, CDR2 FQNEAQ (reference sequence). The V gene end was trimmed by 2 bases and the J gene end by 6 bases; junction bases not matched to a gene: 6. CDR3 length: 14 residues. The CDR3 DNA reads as TGTGCCAGCAGCTTACAGGGGGCTCCCCGCGAGCAGTACTTC. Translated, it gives CASSLQGAPREQYF.

This CDR3 reads CASSLLWDRSTDTQYF. The CDR3 DNA reads TGTGCCAGCAGCTTGTTGTGGGACAGAAGCACAGATACGCAGTATTTT. V gene TRBV5-4 combines with J gene TRBJ2-3; TRBD1 matches 7 bases. This CDR3 comprises 16 residues. Trimming took 1 base from V and 0 from J; bases not matched to a gene: 5. Per the germline V gene, CDR1 is SGHNT and CDR2 is YYREEE (reference sequence).

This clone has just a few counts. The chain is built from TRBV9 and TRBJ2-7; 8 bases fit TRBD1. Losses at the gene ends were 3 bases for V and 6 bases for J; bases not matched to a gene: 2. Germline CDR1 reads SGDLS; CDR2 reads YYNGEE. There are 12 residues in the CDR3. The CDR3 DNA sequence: TGTGCCAGCAGCGAAACAGGGGGCGAGCAGTACTTC. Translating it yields CASSETGGEQYF.

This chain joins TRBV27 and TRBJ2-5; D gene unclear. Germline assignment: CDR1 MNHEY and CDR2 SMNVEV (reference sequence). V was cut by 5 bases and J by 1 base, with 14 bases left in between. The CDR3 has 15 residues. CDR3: CASSPIPPVQETQYF. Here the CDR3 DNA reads TGTGCCAGCAGTCCAATACCCCCGGTCCAAGAGACCCAGTACTTC.

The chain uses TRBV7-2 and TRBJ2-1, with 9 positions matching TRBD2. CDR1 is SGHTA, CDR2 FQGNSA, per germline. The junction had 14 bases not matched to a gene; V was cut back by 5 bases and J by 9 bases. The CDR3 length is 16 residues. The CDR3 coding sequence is TGTGCCAGCAGCCCCCCCGGGACTAGCTGGTTCCCTGAGCAGTTCTTC. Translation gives CASSPPGTSWFPEQFF.

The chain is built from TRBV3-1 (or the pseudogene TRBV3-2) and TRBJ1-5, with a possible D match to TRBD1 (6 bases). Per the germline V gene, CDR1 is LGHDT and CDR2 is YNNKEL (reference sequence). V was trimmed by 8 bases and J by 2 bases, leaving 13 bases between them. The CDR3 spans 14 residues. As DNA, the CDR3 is TGTGCCAGCGCGACAGGTTCGGGCAATCAGCCCCAGCATTTT. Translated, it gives CASATGSGNQPQHF.

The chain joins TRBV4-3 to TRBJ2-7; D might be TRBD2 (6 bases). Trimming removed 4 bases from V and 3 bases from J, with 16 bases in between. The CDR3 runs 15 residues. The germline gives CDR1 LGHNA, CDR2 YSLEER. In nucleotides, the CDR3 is TGCGCCAGCAGCCTCAGGCTAGCGATCTACTACGAGCAGTACTTC. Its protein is CASSLRLAIYYEQYF.

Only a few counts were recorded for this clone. The CDR3 spells CASPTPPQTGESAGELFF. CDR3 in DNA: TGTGCCAGCCCCACTCCCCCCCAGACAGGGGAAAGCGCCGGGGAGCTGTTTTTT. The chain couples TRBV21-1 to TRBJ2-2; the table's D call TRBD1 went unverified against the DNA. TRBV21-1 is tagged as a pseudogene. This CDR3 is built from 18 residues.

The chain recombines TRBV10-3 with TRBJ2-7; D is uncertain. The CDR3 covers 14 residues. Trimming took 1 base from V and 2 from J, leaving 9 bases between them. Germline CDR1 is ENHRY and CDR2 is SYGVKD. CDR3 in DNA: TGTGCCATCAGTGAGTACGACACAGCCTACGAGCAGTACTTC. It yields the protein CAISEYDTAYEQYF.

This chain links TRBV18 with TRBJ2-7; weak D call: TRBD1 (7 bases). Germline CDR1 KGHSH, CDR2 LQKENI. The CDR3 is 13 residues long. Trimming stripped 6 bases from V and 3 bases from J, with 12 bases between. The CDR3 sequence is CASSGGTDYEQYF. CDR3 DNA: TGTGCCAGCTCGGGCGGGACAGACTACGAGCAGTACTTC.

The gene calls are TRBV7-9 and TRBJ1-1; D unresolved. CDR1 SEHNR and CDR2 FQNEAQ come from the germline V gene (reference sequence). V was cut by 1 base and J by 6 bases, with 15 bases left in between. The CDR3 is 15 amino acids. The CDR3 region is CASSLEWALHSEAFF. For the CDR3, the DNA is TGTGCCAGCAGCTTAGAGTGGGCCTTACACTCTGAAGCTTTCTTT.

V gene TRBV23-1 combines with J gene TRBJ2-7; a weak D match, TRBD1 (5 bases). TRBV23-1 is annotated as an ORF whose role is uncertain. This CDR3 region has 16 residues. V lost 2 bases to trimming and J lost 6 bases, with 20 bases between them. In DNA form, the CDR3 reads TGCGCCAGCAGTCAACGGTGGCTGGCAGGGAAGGGCGAGCAGTACTTC. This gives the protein CASSQRWLAGKGEQYF.

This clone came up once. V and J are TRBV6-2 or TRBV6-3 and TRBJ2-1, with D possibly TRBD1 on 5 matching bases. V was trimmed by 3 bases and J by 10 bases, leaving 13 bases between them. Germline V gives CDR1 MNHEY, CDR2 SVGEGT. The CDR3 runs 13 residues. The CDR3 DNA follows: TGTGCCAGCAGTTATCGACAGCCGAGGGAGCAGTTCTTC. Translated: CASSYRQPREQFF.